This is a list of T cell receptor beta chains from one sample in a study of blood T cell repertoires in COVID-19. Profiling relied on immunoSEQ multiplex PCR, and the TCRdb table lists in-frame clones only, not all of them. The sample records 200,000 to 250,000 clones, 88% being singletons. Input material: PBMCs or T cells enriched from blood (not recorded which). These receptors all stem from a woman younger than 45 who had been exposed to COVID-19. The CDR3 runs from the conserved cysteine through the conserved F or W. D genes are given only for firm matches. Only some rows state a clone size, as once, few, many or a class for expanded clones.

D	size	J	V	CDR3	DNA
.	.	TRBJ1-3	TRBV7-9	CASSLASPGENTIYF	TGTGCCAGCAGCTTAGCGTCGCCGGGGGAGAACACCATATATTTT
TRBD2	few	TRBJ2-2	TRBV6-4	CASSAASGSINGELFF	TGTGCCAGCAGTGCGGCTAGCGGGAGCATAAACGGGGAGCTGTTTTTT
TRBD1	few	TRBJ1-2	TRBV19	CASSILRTGGRWYGYTF	TGTGCCAGTAGTATACTCCGGACAGGCGGTCGTTGGTATGGCTACACCTTC
TRBD2	once	TRBJ2-2	TRBV19	CASSSTGLQTGELFF	TGTGCCAGTAGTTCCACGGGACTACAAACCGGGGAGCTGTTTTTT
TRBD1	.	TRBJ1-5	TRBV7-6	CASSLGQGRYSNQPQHF	TGTGCCAGCAGCTTGGGACAGGGACGATATAGCAATCAGCCCCAGCATTTT
.	.	TRBJ2-3	TRBV24-1	CATSDLQAHTQYF	TGTGCCACCAGTGATTTGCAGGCACATACGCAGTATTTT
.	.	TRBJ2-3	TRBV7-9	CASSLASPRTDTQYF	TGTGCCAGCAGCTTAGCTAGTCCACGCACAGATACGCAGTATTTT
TRBD2	few	TRBJ2-1	TRBV9	CASSTRPLAGGRNEQFF	TGTGCCAGCAGCACACGACCACTAGCGGGAGGGCGCAATGAGCAGTTCTTC
TRBD2	.	TRBJ2-1	TRBV28	CASSFSRLAGNEQFF	TGTGCCAGCAGTTTTTCCCGACTAGCGGGCAATGAGCAGTTCTTC
.	.	TRBJ1-1	TRBV6-4	CASSEGVRTEAFF	TGTGCCAGCAGTGAAGGAGTGAGAACTGAAGCTTTCTTT
.	.	TRBJ1-3	TRBV6-5	CASSRSSGNTIYF	TGTGCCAGCAGCCGTTCTTCTGGAAACACCATATATTTT
TRBD2	.	TRBJ2-5	TRBV28	CASGTSKETQYF	TGTGCCAGCGGGACTAGCAAAGAGACCCAGTACTTC
TRBD1	.	TRBJ1-1	TRBV5-1	CASSLGTGGAGTEAFF	TGCGCCAGCAGCTTGGGAACAGGGGGCGCGGGCACTGAAGCTTTCTTT
.	.	TRBJ1-3	TRBV28	CASSLLWAGGIMTTGWDF	.
.	.	TRBJ1-2	TRBV2	CASGAYGYTF	TGTGCCAGCGGGGCATATGGCTACACCTTC
.	.	TRBJ2-7	TRBV30	CAWSGSGGPYEQYF	TGTGCCTGGAGTGGTAGCGGTGGACCCTACGAGCAGTACTTC
TRBD1	.	TRBJ1-4	TRBV5-1	CASSLGQGNEKLFF	TGCGCCAGCAGCTTAGGACAGGGGAATGAAAAACTGTTTTTT
.	.	TRBJ2-3	TRBV5-4	CASSLGGVGTDTQYF	TGTGCCAGCAGCTTGGGAGGAGTTGGAACAGATACGCAGTATTTT
TRBD1	.	TRBJ1-4	TRBV2	CATARDRGQEKLFF	TGTGCCACCGCAAGGGACAGGGGGCAGGAAAAACTGTTTTTT
TRBD2	.	TRBJ2-7	TRBV11-1	CASSGRGLAGVNEQYF	TGTGCCAGCAGCGGACGGGGACTAGCGGGAGTTAACGAGCAGTACTTC
.	.	TRBJ2-7	TRBV4-1	CASSQGRFGQSNYEQYF	TGCGCCAGCAGCCAGGGCCGCTTCGGACAGTCCAACTACGAGCAGTACTTC
TRBD1	.	TRBJ1-4	TRBV4-2	CASSQSRDRGGPLGKLFF	TGTGCCAGCAGCCAAAGCCGGGACAGGGGGGGTCCATTAGGAAAACTGTTTTTT
TRBD1	once	TRBJ1-2	TRBV27	CASSPRTGINSANYGYTF	TGTGCCAGCAGTCCCCGGACAGGGATTAATTCAGCTAACTATGGCTACACCTTC
TRBD2	many	TRBJ2-1	TRBV11-2	CASSLVLAGGRNEQFF	TGTGCCAGCAGCTTAGTCCTGGCGGGAGGGAGGAATGAGCAGTTCTTC
TRBD2	.	TRBJ2-1	TRBV7-9	CASSLLLAGVDYEQFF	TGTGCCAGCAGCTTACTCTTAGCGGGAGTTGACTATGAGCAGTTCTTC
TRBD1	.	TRBJ1-2	TRBV28	CASSLVADRDYGYTF	TGTGCCAGCAGTTTAGTTGCGGACAGGGACTATGGCTACACCTTC
TRBD1	.	TRBJ2-7	TRBV28	CASRYARDRGNVWEQYF	TGTGCCAGCAGATATGCCCGGGACAGGGGAAACGTGTGGGAGCAGTACTTC
TRBD2	.	TRBJ2-7	TRBV4-2	CASSQDTSGSYEQYF	TGTGCCAGCAGCCAAGATACTAGCGGCTCCTACGAGCAGTACTTC
.	once	TRBJ2-7	TRBV5-1	CASSRAVEYEQYF	TGCGCCAGCAGCCGCGCGGTAGAATACGAGCAGTACTTC
TRBD1	.	TRBJ1-4	TRBV28	CASSLDRVLEKLFF	TGTGCCAGCAGTTTGGACAGGGTATTAGAAAAACTGTTTTTT
TRBD2	.	TRBJ2-3	TRBV6-4	CASSEGRGAFTDTQYF	TGTGCCAGCAGTGAAGGGCGGGGGGCCTTCACAGATACGCAGTATTTT
.	.	TRBJ1-1	TRBV5-4	CASFATGVTEAFF	TGTGCCAGCTTCGCTACAGGAGTCACTGAAGCTTTCTTT
.	.	TRBJ2-1	TRBV6-5	CASSFSLLVNEQFF	TGTGCCAGCAGTTTTAGCTTGTTAGTTAATGAGCAGTTCTTC
TRBD2	.	TRBJ2-7	TRBV6-2/TRBV6-3	CASSLPPRLAVLYEQYF	TGTGCCAGCAGCCTACCCCCCCGGCTAGCGGTACTTTACGAGCAGTACTTC
.	.	TRBJ2-1	TRBV7-2	CASSPQVAWSSEQFF	TGTGCCAGCAGCCCGCAAGTGGCTTGGAGTAGTGAGCAGTTCTTC
.	once	TRBJ1-2	TRBV10-3	CAIREYSPANYGYTF	TGTGCCATCAGGGAATACAGCCCCGCTAACTATGGCTACACCTTC
TRBD2	.	TRBJ2-1	TRBV7-9	CASSFTGGGNEQFF	TGTGCCAGCAGCTTTACGGGAGGGGGAAATGAGCAGTTCTTC
.	.	TRBJ1-1	TRBV2	CASSEADTGSEAFF	TGTGCCAGCAGTGAAGCGGATACAGGCAGTGAAGCTTTCTTT
.	once	TRBJ1-2	TRBV7-9	CASSSTTGRATNYGYTF	TGTGCCAGCAGCTCCACTACGGGTCGCGCGACTAACTATGGCTACACCTTC
TRBD1	.	TRBJ1-6	TRBV5-1	CASSEGQGRNSPLHF	TGCGCCAGCAGCGAAGGACAGGGCAGGAATTCACCCCTCCACTTT
TRBD1	.	TRBJ1-4	TRBV18	CASSPIEGTANEKLFF	TGTGCCAGCTCCCCTATCGAAGGGACAGCTAATGAAAAACTGTTTTTT
.	few	TRBJ2-6	TRBV28	CASMPGDSSGANVLTF	TGTGCCAGCATGCCAGGGGATAGCTCTGGGGCCAACGTCCTGACTTTC
TRBD2	.	TRBJ2-3	TRBV2	CASSGGGGSTDTQYF	TGTGCCAGCAGTGGCGGGGGAGGGAGCACAGATACGCAGTATTTT
TRBD1	.	TRBJ2-7	TRBV19	CASSRQGPQHGGSYEQYF	TGTGCCAGTAGCCGACAGGGGCCCCAGCACGGAGGCTCCTACGAGCAGTACTTC
TRBD1	.	TRBJ2-7	TRBV10-3	CAISDFEDRALPEQYF	TGTGCCATCAGTGATTTCGAGGACAGGGCTCTCCCCGAGCAGTACTTC